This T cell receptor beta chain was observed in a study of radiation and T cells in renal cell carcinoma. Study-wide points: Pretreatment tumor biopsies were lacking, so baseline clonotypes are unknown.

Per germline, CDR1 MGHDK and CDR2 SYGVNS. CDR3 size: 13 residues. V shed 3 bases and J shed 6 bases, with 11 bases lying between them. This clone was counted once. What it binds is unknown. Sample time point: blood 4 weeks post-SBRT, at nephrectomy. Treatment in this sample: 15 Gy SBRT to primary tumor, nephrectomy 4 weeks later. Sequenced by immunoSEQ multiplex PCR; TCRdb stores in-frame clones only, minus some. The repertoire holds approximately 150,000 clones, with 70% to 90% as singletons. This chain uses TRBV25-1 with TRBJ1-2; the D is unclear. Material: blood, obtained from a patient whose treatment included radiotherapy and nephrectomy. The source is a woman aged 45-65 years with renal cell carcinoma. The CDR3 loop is CASSDPGVDGYTF. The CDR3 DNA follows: TGTGCCAGCAGTGACCCCGGAGTAGATGGCTACACCTTC.